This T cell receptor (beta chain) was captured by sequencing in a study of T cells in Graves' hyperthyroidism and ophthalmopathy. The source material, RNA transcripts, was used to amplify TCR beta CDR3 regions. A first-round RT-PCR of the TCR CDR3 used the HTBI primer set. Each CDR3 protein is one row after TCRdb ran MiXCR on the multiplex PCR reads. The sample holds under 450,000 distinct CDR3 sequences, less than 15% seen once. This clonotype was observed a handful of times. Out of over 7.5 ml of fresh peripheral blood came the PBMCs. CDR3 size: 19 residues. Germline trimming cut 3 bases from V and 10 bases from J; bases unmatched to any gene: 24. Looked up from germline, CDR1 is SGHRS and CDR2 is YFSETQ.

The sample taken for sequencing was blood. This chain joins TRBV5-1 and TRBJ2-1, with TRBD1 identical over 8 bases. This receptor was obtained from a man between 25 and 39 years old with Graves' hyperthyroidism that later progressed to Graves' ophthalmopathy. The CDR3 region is CASSWPGQVVREGAIEQFF. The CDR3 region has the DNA TGCGCCAGCAGCTGGCCGGGACAGGTTGTTCGAGAGGGGGCAATCGAGCAGTTCTTC.